The rows below give T cell receptor beta chains drawn from one sample of a study of identical twins. TCRdb reprocessed the 5' RACE reads via MiXCR and lists one record per CDR3 protein. The repertoire includes approximately 210,000 distinct CDR3 sequences, 9.4% of them detected once, and 5.1% sits in the top ten. The sample comprised memory (CD45RO+) T cells sorted from blood. The receptor source for this set is a woman between 18 and 29 years old in good health. The CDR3 runs from the conserved cysteine through the conserved F or W. D genes are given only for firm matches. Clone size is stated in some rows and not others, as once, few, many or a class when expanded.

NA	TRBV11-1	few	TRBJ2-1	TGTGCCAGCAGGCACGGGTGGGAGGATCAATCTAGCTCCTACAATGAGCAGTTCTTC	CASRHGWEDQSSSYNEQFF
NA	TRBV9	many	TRBJ2-2	TGTGCCAGCAGCGTTTACGGGGGCGCAACCGGGGAGCTGTTTTTT	CASSVYGGATGELFF
TRBD1	TRBV5-8	few	TRBJ2-4	TGTGCCAGCAGCTGGGTCACAGGGGCGGACATTCAGTACTTC	CASSWVTGADIQYF
NA	TRBV20-1	NA	TRBJ1-6	TGCAGTGCTAGAGAGGGGGAGGGAGAGGCTTCACCCCTCCACTTT	CSAREGEGEASPLHF
TRBD1	TRBV12-3/TRBV12-4	many	TRBJ1-4	TGTGCCAGCAGTTTAGGACAGGGAGGAGGTGAAAAACTGTTTTTT	CASSLGQGGGEKLFF
NA	TRBV9	NA	TRBJ1-2	TGTGCCAGCACCCCCGGTGGAGGCGGGGACGGCTACACCTTC	CASTPGGGGDGYTF
TRBD1	TRBV11-3	NA	TRBJ2-5	TGTGCCAGCAGCTTATATCGAGACAGGGATAACTGGGAGACCCAGTACTTC	CASSLYRDRDNWETQYF
NA	TRBV18	NA	TRBJ2-5	TGTGCCAGCTCACCTACCCAGGGGATAGGGACCCAGTACTTC	CASSPTQGIGTQYF
NA	TRBV7-2	NA	TRBJ2-7	TGTGCCAGCAGCTTAGCGTTCGGGACGGGCTACGAGCAGTACTTC	CASSLAFGTGYEQYF
NA	TRBV2	few	TRBJ1-2	TGTGCCAGCACCGCCGGGAGAAACTATGGCTACACCTTC	CASTAGRNYGYTF
NA	TRBV27	NA	TRBJ1-2	TGTGCCAGCAGCCCTCTGGGGGATGGCTACACCTTC	CASSPLGDGYTF
TRBD1	TRBV12-3/TRBV12-4	few	TRBJ1-4	TGTGCCAGCAGTTACTCCGGGACAGGGGGGGAAAAACTGTTTTTT	CASSYSGTGGEKLFF
NA	TRBV7-9	many	TRBJ2-7	TGTGCCAGCAGCTTATCTATCTACGAGCAGTACTTC	CASSLSIYEQYF
TRBD2	TRBV29-1	many	TRBJ2-7	TGCAGCGTTCGAGCGGGGAGCGAGCAGTACTTC	CSVRAGSEQYF
NA	TRBV20-1	few	TRBJ2-7	TGCAGCATAACAGGGGGGGCCTCCTACGAGCAGTACTTC	CSITGGASYEQYF
NA	TRBV6-2/TRBV6-3	few	TRBJ2-5	TGTGCCAGCAGTTTTTACCGAGAGACCCAGTACTTC	CASSFYRETQYF
NA	TRBV5-1	few	TRBJ2-5	TGCGCCAGCAGCACGACAGGGACTCGGCAAGAGACCCAGTACTTC	CASSTTGTRQETQYF
NA	TRBV4-3	few	TRBJ2-1	TGCGCCAGCAGCCAACTACAATATATTGAGCAGTTCTTC	CASSQLQYIEQFF
NA	TRBV21-1	few	TRBJ2-1	TGTGCCAGCAACGGGTTGGGTTGTGAGCAGTTCTTC	CASNGLGCEQFF
NA	TRBV2	few	TRBJ1-6	TGTGCCAGCAGTGACCGTCAGTATAATTCACCCCTCCACTTT	CASSDRQYNSPLHF